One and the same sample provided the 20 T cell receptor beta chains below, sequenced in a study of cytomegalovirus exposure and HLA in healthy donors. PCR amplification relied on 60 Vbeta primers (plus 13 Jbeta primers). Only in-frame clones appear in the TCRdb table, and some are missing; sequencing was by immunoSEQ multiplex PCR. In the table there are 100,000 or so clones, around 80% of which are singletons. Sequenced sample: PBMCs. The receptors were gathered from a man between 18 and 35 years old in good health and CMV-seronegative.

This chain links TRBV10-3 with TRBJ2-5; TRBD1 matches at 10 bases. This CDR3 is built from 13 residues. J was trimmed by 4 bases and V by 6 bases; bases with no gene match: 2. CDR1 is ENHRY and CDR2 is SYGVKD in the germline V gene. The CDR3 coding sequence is TGTGCCATCAGGACAGGGGGCGTAGAGACCCAGTACTTC. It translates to CAIRTGGVETQYF.

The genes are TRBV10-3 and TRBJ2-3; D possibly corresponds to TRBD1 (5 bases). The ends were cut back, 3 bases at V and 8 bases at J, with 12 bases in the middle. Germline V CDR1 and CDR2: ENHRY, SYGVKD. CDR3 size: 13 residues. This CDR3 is CAISDAAQGTQYF. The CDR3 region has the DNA TGTGCCATCAGTGACGCGGCCCAGGGTACGCAGTATTTT.

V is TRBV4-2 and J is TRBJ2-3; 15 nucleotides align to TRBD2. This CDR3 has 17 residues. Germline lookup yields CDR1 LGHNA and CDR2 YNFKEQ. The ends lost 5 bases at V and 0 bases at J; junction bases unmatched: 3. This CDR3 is CASSGTSGGISTDTQYF. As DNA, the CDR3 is TGTGCCAGCAGCGGGACTAGCGGGGGGATAAGCACAGATACGCAGTATTTT.

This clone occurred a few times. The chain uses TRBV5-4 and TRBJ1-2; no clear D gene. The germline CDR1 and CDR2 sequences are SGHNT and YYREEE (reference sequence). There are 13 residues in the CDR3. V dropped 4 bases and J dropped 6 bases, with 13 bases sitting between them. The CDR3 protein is CASSPSPKDGYTF. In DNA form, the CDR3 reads TGTGCCAGCAGCCCCTCCCCTAAAGATGGCTACACCTTC.

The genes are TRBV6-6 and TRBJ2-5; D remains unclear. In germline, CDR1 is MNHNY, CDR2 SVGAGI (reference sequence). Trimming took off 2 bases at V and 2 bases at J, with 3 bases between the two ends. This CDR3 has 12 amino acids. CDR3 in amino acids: CASSYPQETQYF. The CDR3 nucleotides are TGTGCCAGCAGTTACCCACAAGAGACCCAGTACTTC.

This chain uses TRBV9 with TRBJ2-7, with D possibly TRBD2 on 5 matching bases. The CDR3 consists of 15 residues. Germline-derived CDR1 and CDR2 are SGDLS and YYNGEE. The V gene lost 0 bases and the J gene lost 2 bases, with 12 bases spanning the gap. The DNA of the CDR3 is TGTGCCAGCAGCGTAGGCAGCTTCGGGGCCTACGAGCAGTACTTC. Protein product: CASSVGSFGAYEQYF. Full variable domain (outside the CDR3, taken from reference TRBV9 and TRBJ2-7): DSGVTQTPKHLITATGQRVTLRCSPRSGDLSVYWYQQSLDQGLQFLIQYYNGEERAKGNILERFSAQQFPDLHSELNLSSLELGDSALYFCASSVGSFGAYEQYFGPGTRLTVT.

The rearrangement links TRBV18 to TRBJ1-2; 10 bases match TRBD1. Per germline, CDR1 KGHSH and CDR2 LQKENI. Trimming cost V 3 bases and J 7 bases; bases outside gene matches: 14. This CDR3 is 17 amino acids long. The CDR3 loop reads CASSPLSGTGAVVGYTF. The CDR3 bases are TGTGCCAGCTCACCCCTCTCTGGGACAGGGGCGGTGGTTGGCTACACCTTC.

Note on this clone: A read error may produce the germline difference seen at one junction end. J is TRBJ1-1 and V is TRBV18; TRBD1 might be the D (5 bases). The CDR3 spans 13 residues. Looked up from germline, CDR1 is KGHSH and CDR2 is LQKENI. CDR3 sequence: CASSQSRGTEALF. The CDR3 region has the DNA TGTGCCAGCTCACAATCCCGGGGGACTGAAGCTCTCTTT. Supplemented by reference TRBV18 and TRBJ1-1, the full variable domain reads NAGVMQNPRHLVRRRGQEARLRCSPMKGHSHVYWYRQLPEEGLKFMVYLQKENIIDESGMPKERFSAEFPKEGPSILRIQQVVRGDSAAYFCASSQSRGTEALFGQGTRLTVV.

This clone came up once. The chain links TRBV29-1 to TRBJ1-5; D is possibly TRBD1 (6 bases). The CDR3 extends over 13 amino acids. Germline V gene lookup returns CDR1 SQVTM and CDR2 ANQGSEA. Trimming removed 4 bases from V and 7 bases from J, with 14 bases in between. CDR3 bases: TGCAGCGTTGTAACAGGGTCACAACAGCCCCAGCATTTT. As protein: CSVVTGSQQPQHF.

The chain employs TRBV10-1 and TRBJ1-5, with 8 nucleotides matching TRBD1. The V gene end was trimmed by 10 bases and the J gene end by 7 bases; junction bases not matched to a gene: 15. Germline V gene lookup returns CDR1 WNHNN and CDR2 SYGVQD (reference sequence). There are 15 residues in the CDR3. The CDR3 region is CAKSEADRERQPQHF. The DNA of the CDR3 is TGCGCCAAGAGTGAAGCGGACAGGGAGCGGCAGCCCCAGCATTTT.

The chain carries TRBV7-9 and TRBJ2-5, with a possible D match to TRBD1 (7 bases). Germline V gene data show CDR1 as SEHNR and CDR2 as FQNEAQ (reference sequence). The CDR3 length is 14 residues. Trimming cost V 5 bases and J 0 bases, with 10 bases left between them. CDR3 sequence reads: CASSAGQNQETQYF. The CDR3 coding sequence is TGTGCCAGCAGCGCGGGACAGAACCAAGAGACCCAGTACTTC.

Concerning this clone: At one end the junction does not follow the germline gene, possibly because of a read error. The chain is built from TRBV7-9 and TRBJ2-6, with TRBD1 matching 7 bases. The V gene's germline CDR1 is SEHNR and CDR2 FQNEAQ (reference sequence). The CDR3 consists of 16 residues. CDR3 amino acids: CSSSLDRASGANVLTF. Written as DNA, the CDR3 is TGTTCCAGCAGCTTAGACAGGGCCTCTGGGGCCAACGTCCTGACTTTC.

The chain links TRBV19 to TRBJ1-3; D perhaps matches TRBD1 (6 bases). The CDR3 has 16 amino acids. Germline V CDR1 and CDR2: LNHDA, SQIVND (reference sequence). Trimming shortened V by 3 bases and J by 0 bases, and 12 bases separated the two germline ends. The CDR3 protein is CASSMPGQPSGNTIYF. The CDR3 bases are TGTGCCAGTAGTATGCCGGGACAACCCTCTGGAAACACCATATATTTT. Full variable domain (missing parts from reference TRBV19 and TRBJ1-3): DGGITQSPKYLFRKEGQNVTLSCEQNLNHDAMYWYRQDPGQGLRLIYYSQIVNDFQKGDIAEGYSVSREKKESFPLTVTSAQKNPTAFYLCASSMPGQPSGNTIYFGEGSWLTVV.

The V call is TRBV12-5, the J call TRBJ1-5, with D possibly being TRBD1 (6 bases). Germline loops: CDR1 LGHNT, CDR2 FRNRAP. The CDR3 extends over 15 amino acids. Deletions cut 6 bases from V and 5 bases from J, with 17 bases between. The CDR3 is CASGGPGGMDQPQHF. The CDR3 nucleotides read TGTGCTAGTGGCGGGCCGGGGGGCATGGATCAGCCCCAGCATTTT.

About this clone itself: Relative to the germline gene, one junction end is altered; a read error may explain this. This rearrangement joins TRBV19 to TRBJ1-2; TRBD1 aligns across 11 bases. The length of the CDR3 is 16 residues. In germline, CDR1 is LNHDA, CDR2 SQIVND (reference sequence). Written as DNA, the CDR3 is TGTGCCAGTAGTTCCCGGGACAGGGGGGGAAGCTATGGCTACGCCTTC. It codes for CASSSRDRGGSYGYAF.

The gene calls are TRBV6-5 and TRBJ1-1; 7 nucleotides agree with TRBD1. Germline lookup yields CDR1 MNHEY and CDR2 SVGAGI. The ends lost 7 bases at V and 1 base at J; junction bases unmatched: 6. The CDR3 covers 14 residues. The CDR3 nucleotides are TGTGCCAGCATCTTAAACAGGGGGAACACTGAAGCTTTCTTT. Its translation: CASILNRGNTEAFF.

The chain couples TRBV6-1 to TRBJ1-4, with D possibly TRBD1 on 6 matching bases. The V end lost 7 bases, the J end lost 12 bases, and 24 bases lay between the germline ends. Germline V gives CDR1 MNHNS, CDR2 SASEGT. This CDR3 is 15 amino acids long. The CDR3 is CASTQRGANPSELFF. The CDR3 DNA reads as TGTGCCAGCACCCAACGGGGGGCGAACCCCTCCGAACTGTTTTTT.

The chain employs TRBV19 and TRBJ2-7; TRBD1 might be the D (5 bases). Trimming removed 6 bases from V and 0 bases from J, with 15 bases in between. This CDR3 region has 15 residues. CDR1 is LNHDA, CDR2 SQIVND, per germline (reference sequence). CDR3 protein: CASSSKDSFSYEQYF. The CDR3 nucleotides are TGTGCCAGTAGCTCTAAAGACAGTTTCTCCTACGAGCAGTACTTC.

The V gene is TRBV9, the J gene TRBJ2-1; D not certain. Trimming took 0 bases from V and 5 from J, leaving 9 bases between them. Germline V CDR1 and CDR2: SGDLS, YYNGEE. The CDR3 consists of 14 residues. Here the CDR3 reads CASSVGETNNEQFF. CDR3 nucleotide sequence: TGTGCCAGCAGCGTAGGCGAAACTAACAATGAGCAGTTCTTC.

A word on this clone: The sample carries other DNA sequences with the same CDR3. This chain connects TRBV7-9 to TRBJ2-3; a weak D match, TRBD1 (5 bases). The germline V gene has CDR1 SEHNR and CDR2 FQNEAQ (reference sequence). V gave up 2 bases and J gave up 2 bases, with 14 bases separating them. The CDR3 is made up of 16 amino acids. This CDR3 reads CASSLLRAGSTDTQYF. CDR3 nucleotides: TGTGCCAGCAGCTTACTCAGGGCAGGTTCCACAGATACGCAGTATTTT.